This TCR beta chain was retrieved from a study of regulatory T cells in long-lasting Graves disease. Study information: Those Graves' patients who were newly diagnosed had been on antithyroid drugs under 3 months.

V was pared by 4 bases and J by 10 bases, with 17 bases between. CDR1 and CDR2 (germline): SGHAT, FQNNGV. The length of the CDR3 is 14 residues. Arm-PCR of CDR3 regions with iRepertoire HTBI primers generated TCR beta libraries. TCRdb reprocessed the multiplex PCR reads via MiXCR and lists one record per CDR3 protein. This table holds 450,000 to 650,000 distinct CDR3 sequences, more than 15% found once. In regard to this clonotype: Being one base from a much bigger clone, this may be a read error.

The time point was: newly diagnosed GD, antithyroid drugs for less than 3 months. PBMC-derived RNA was used for the TCR library. This sample also appeared in a second study, on T cells in Graves' hyperthyroidism and ophthalmopathy.

The TCR originated in a woman aged 35-60 years with Graves disease. The rearrangement links TRBV11-2 to TRBJ2-1; D is unclear. The source was peripheral blood mononuclear cells (PBMCs), collected at new diagnosis, from a patient treated with antithyroid drugs. The CDR3 sequence is CASSSGASSYEQFF. CDR3 bases: TGTGCCAGCAGCTCAGGCGCGAGCTCCTACGAGCAGTTCTTC.